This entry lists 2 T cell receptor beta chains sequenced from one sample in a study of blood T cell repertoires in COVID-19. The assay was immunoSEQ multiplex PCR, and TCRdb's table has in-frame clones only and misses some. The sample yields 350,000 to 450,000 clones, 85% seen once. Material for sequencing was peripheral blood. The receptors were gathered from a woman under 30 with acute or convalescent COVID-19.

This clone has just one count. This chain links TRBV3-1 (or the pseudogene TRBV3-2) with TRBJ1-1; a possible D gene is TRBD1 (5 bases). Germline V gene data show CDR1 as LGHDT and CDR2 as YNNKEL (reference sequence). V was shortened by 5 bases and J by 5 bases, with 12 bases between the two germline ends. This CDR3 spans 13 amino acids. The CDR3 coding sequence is TGTGCCAGCAGCTCAGGGTTCCGGACTGAAGCTTTCTTT. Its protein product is CASSSGFRTEAFF.

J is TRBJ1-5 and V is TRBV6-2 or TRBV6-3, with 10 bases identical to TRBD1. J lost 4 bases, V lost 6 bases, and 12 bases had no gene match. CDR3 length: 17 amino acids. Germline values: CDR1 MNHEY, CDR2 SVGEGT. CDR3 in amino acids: CASSPRPGQGRNQPQHF. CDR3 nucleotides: TGTGCCAGCAGCCCGCGACCGGGACAGGGGAGGAATCAGCCCCAGCATTTT.